A single sample gave rise to the 21 T cell receptor beta chains below, sequenced in a study of blood T cell repertoires in COVID-19. TCRdb's table, derived via immunoSEQ multiplex PCR, lists solely in-frame clones and lacks some. The sample yields about 62,000 clones, 76% seen once. Source material: peripheral blood. All receptors come from a woman aged 50 to 65 with active or convalescent COVID-19.

The table lists this clone with a few counts. The genes are TRBV15 and TRBJ1-2; 8 nucleotides match TRBD1. V lost 0 bases to trimming and J lost 8 bases; unmatched junction nucleotides: 5. This CDR3 has 14 amino acids. CDR1 LNHNV and CDR2 YYDKDF come from the germline V gene (reference sequence). CDR3 coding DNA: TGTGCCACCAGCAGAGACAGGGGGCCAAGGGGCTACACCTTC. Translating gives CATSRDRGPRGYTF.

The chain has TRBV7-2 and TRBJ2-3; D may be TRBD2 (6 bases). The length of the CDR3 is 16 residues. Trimming removed 0 bases from V and 2 bases from J, with 12 bases in between. Germline V gene sequence: CDR1 SGHTA, CDR2 FQGNSA. CDR3 DNA: TGTGCCAGCAGCTTAGCGCCTAGCGCGAACACAGATACGCAGTATTTT. Translated, it gives CASSLAPSANTDTQYF.

This clone was observed once. The genes are TRBV9 and TRBJ1-1, with 7 bases fitting TRBD1. The ends lost 4 bases at V and 11 bases at J; junction bases unmatched: 14. Germline CDR1 is SGDLS and CDR2 is YYNGEE. This CDR3 has 14 residues. This CDR3 is CASSPSGGIEDAFF. The DNA of the CDR3 is TGTGCCAGCAGCCCCTCAGGGGGTATCGAGGACGCTTTCTTT.

This rearrangement joins TRBV4-3 to TRBJ2-1, with 13 bases that match TRBD2. CDR3 length: 15 amino acids. Germline V CDR1 and CDR2: LGHNA, YSLEER. J lost 5 bases, V lost 5 bases, and 3 bases had no gene match. The CDR3, as DNA: TGCGCCAGCAGCATGACTAGCGGGAGGAACAATGAGCAGTTCTTC. As protein: CASSMTSGRNNEQFF.

The chain uses TRBV27 and TRBJ2-7; 8 bases are a match to TRBD2. This CDR3 is built from 14 residues. Germline V gene sequence: CDR1 MNHEY, CDR2 SMNVEV (reference sequence). The J segment lost 3 bases and the V segment lost 8 bases, leaving 9 bases of the junction unmatched. CDR3 amino acids: CASSRTGGSYEQYF. The DNA of the CDR3 is TGTGCCAGCTCCAGAACGGGAGGGAGCTACGAGCAGTACTTC.

J is TRBJ2-3 and V is TRBV15, with 7 bases fitting TRBD1. Germline V gene data show CDR1 as LNHNV and CDR2 as YYDKDF (reference sequence). After removal of 3 bases from V and 11 bases from J, the junction contained 14 bases not matched to a gene. CDR3 length: 15 amino acids. Here the CDR3 reads CATSRGSQGVLRQYF. CDR3 DNA: TGTGCCACCAGCAGGGGGAGTCAGGGGGTCCTCCGGCAGTATTTT.

The chain joins TRBV30 to TRBJ1-4, with 9 bases matching TRBD1. Germline trimming cut 0 bases from V and 0 bases from J; bases unmatched to any gene: 5. The germline gives CDR1 GTSNPN, CDR2 SVGIG (reference sequence). The CDR3 runs to 17 residues. In DNA, the CDR3 is TGTGCCTGGAGTGTACGAAGGACAGGGGCAACTAATGAAAAACTGTTTTTT. It codes for CAWSVRRTGATNEKLFF.

The CDR3 is CASSSSGWGYTF. The CDR3 DNA is TGTGCCAGCAGTTCTTCAGGGTGGGGCTACACCTTC. The chain uses TRBV6-2 or TRBV6-3 and TRBJ1-2; D is possibly TRBD1 (5 bases). Per germline, CDR1 MNHEY and CDR2 SVGEGT. This CDR3 is built from 12 residues. V shed 4 bases and J shed 8 bases, with 11 bases lying between them.

The chain joins TRBV6-5 to TRBJ1-2; possibly TRBD1 for D (5 bases). The CDR3 is 13 residues long. Trimming removed 6 bases at V and 7 bases at J, with 15 bases between. Germline V gene lookup returns CDR1 MNHEY and CDR2 SVGAGI. The CDR3 coding sequence is TGTGCCAGCAGATCCCGACAGCCTGGTGGCTACACCTTC. It translates to CASRSRQPGGYTF.

V usage is TRBV7-2 and J usage is TRBJ2-3, with 7 positions matching TRBD2. V shed 1 base and J 2 bases; nucleotides not matched to a gene: 9. In germline, CDR1 is SGHTA, CDR2 FQGNSA. The CDR3 is 17 amino acids. CDR3 sequence: CASSLGRASGYTDTQYF. As DNA, the CDR3 is TGTGCCAGCAGCTTAGGTCGGGCTAGCGGTTACACAGATACGCAGTATTTT.

This chain joins TRBV27 and TRBJ2-7, with TRBD1 matching 7 bases. Looked up from germline, CDR1 is MNHEY and CDR2 is SMNVEV (reference sequence). There are 13 residues in the CDR3. With V trimmed by 8 bases and J by 2 bases, 6 bases remained unmatched. The CDR3, as DNA: TGTGCCAGCCGCAGGGACAGAGCCTACGAGCAGTACTTC. Protein sequence: CASRRDRAYEQYF.

This chain joins TRBV11-2 and TRBJ2-2; tentative D call: TRBD2 (5 bases). This CDR3 has 15 amino acids. The ends were cut back, 2 bases at V and 1 base at J, with 8 bases in the middle. Per germline, CDR1 SGHAT and CDR2 FQNNGV. The CDR3 loop reads CASSLNRGNTGELFF. CDR3 nucleotide sequence: TGTGCCAGCAGCTTAAACCGGGGGAACACCGGGGAGCTGTTTTTT. Looking up the rest from reference TRBV11-2 and TRBJ2-2 gives the full variable domain: EAGVAQSPRYKIIEKRQSVAFWCNPISGHATLYWYQQILGQGPKLLIQFQNNGVVDDSQLPKDRFSAERLKGVDSTLKIQPAKLEDSAVYLCASSLNRGNTGELFFGEGSRLTVL.

This chain uses TRBV30 with TRBJ1-3; no clear D. The CDR3 is 16 residues long. Germline values: CDR1 GTSNPN, CDR2 SVGIG (reference sequence). Trimming stripped 0 bases from V and 0 bases from J, with 12 bases between. The CDR3 bases are TGTGCCTGGAGTGTACCGGGGAAACTCTCTGGAAACACCATATATTTT. It codes for CAWSVPGKLSGNTIYF.

The chain employs TRBV6-5 and TRBJ2-7, with TRBD2 matching over 7 bases. V shed 0 bases and J 2 bases; nucleotides not matched to a gene: 4. This CDR3 contains 15 residues. Germline loops: CDR1 MNHEY, CDR2 SVGAGI. The CDR3 region is CASSYSLARPYEQYF. The CDR3 region has the DNA TGTGCCAGCAGTTACTCACTAGCGCGCCCCTACGAGCAGTACTTC.

This clone was picked up a small number of times. V is TRBV24-1 and J is TRBJ2-1; maybe TRBD2 (5 bases). CDR3 size: 14 residues. CDR1 is KGHDR and CDR2 is SFDVKD in the germline V gene. Trimming removed 3 bases at V and 9 bases at J, with 14 bases between. The CDR3, as DNA: TGTGCCACCAGTGATGAACTAGGAGGATTTGAGCAGTTCTTC. Protein product: CATSDELGGFEQFF.

The chain uses TRBV12-5 and TRBJ1-2; the match to TRBD1 covers 8 bases. The CDR3 is 14 residues long. V shed 5 bases and J 3 bases; nucleotides not matched to a gene: 5. The germline gives CDR1 LGHNT, CDR2 FRNRAP. Here the CDR3 reads CASGTSTGDYGYTF. The CDR3 DNA reads TGTGCTAGTGGTACCTCGACAGGGGACTATGGCTACACCTTC.

The chain links TRBV4-3 to TRBJ1-1; D might be TRBD1 (6 bases). The CDR3 covers 15 residues. V was pared by 4 bases and J by 1 base, with 13 bases between. Germline loops: CDR1 LGHNA, CDR2 YSLEER. CDR3 DNA: TGCGCCAGCAGCCTCGGTGGACAGCCGAACACTGAAGCTTTCTTT. Amino acid sequence: CASSLGGQPNTEAFF.

The chain has TRBV3-1 (or the pseudogene TRBV3-2) and TRBJ2-3; D might be TRBD2 (5 bases). The ends were cut back, 5 bases at V and 6 bases at J, with 18 bases in the middle. Germline V gene sequence: CDR1 LGHDT, CDR2 YNNKEL (reference sequence). The CDR3 has 15 amino acids. CDR3 DNA: TGTGCCAGCAGCGACCTCGGACTCGAGCCCGATACGCAGTATTTT. Its translation: CASSDLGLEPDTQYF.

This chain links TRBV19 with TRBJ1-2; 9 bases agree with TRBD1. Trimming at V came to 5 bases and at J to 8 bases, leaving 9 bases not matched to a gene. Germline assignment: CDR1 LNHDA and CDR2 SQIVND (reference sequence). The CDR3 loop spans 14 amino acids. CDR3 protein: CASSPKTGGWGYTF. CDR3 coding DNA: TGTGCCAGTAGTCCTAAAACAGGGGGCTGGGGCTACACCTTC.

The rearrangement uses TRBV6-1 and TRBJ1-5; a weak D match, TRBD1 (5 bases). The CDR3 covers 15 residues. Germline CDR1 is MNHNS and CDR2 is SASEGT. V was trimmed by 0 bases and J by 6 bases, leaving 12 bases between them. The CDR3 reads CASSEAWGGAQPQHF. DNA for the CDR3: TGTGCCAGCAGTGAAGCATGGGGAGGGGCTCAGCCCCAGCATTTT.

The rearrangement joins TRBV7-6 to TRBJ2-3; 9 bases agree with TRBD2. The junction had 9 bases not matched to a gene; V was cut back by 5 bases and J by 6 bases. There are 15 residues in the CDR3. Germline assignment: CDR1 SGHVS and CDR2 FNYEAQ. The CDR3 DNA reads TGTGCCAGCAGCCAAGGGGGGACTAGCCTCGATACGCAGTATTTT. Translated: CASSQGGTSLDTQYF.